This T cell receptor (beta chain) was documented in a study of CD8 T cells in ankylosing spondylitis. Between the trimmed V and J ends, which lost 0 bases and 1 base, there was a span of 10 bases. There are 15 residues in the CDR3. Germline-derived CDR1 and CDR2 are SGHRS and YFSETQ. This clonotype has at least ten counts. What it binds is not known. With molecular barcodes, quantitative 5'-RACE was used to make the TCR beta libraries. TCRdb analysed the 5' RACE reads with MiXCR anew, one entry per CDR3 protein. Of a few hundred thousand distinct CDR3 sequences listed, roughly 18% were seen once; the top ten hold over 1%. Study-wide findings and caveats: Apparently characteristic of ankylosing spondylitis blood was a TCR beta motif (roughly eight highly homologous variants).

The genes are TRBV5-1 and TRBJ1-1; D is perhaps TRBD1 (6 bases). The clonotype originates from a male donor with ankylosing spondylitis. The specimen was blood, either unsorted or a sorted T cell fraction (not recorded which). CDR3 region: CASSLGDIRNTEAFF. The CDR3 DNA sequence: TGCGCCAGCAGCTTGGGGGACATAAGGAACACTGAAGCTTTCTTT.